Following are 7 T cell receptor beta chains from one sample sequenced in a study of blood T cell repertoires in COVID-19. Using immunoSEQ multiplex PCR, the repertoire was profiled, and TCRdb retains in-frame clones only, with some absent. The sample consists of over 150,000 clones, 75% to 80% of them appearing once. Sequenced sample: peripheral blood. Receptor source: a woman in her 70s with acute or convalescent COVID-19.

The chain couples TRBV28 to TRBJ1-4, with D possibly matching TRBD1 (6 bases). The V gene's germline CDR1 is MDHEN and CDR2 SYDVKM. The CDR3 has 14 residues. Trimming stripped 6 bases from V and 5 bases from J, with 13 bases between. The CDR3 bases are TGTGCCAGCAGCCCGGACAGCCGCAATGAAAAACTGTTTTTT. It encodes CASSPDSRNEKLFF. Together with reference TRBV28 and TRBJ1-4, the CDR3 gives the full variable domain: DVKVTQSSRYLVKRTGEKVFLECVQDMDHENMFWYRQDPGLGLRLIYFSYDVKMKEKGDIPEGYSVSREKKERFSLILESASTNQTSMYLCASSPDSRNEKLFFGSGTQLSVL.

This chain joins TRBV5-4 and TRBJ2-3; tentatively, D is TRBD2 (6 bases). CDR1 is SGHNT and CDR2 is YYREEE in the germline V gene (reference sequence). V was pared by 0 bases and J by 0 bases, with 11 bases between. This CDR3 has 16 amino acids. The CDR3 DNA follows: TGTGCCAGCAGCTTGGAAGCGGGCTTCAGCACAGATACGCAGTATTTT. It translates to CASSLEAGFSTDTQYF.

V and J are TRBV5-4 and TRBJ2-3, with 9 bases lining up with TRBD2. The CDR3 contains 15 residues. The ends lost 0 bases at V and 8 bases at J; junction bases unmatched: 7. Germline lookup yields CDR1 SGHNT and CDR2 YYREEE (reference sequence). The DNA of the CDR3 is TGTGCCAGCAGCTTGGAACGCGGGAGGGCAGGTACGCAGTATTTT. Amino acids: CASSLERGRAGTQYF.

This chain uses TRBV15 with TRBJ2-1; D might be TRBD2 (6 bases). V lost 11 bases and J 0 bases, leaving 14 bases between the germline ends. The CDR3 spans 14 residues. The germline V gene has CDR1 LNHNV and CDR2 YYDKDF (reference sequence). The CDR3 spells CASRLTSSYNEQFF. The CDR3 DNA reads as TGTGCCTCAAGATTGACTAGCTCCTACAATGAGCAGTTCTTC.

The sample holds one count of this clone. This rearrangement joins TRBV5-1 to TRBJ2-2; 7 bases align to TRBD1. The J segment lost 3 bases and the V segment lost 7 bases, leaving 6 bases of the junction unmatched. Per the germline V gene, CDR1 is SGHRS and CDR2 is YFSETQ. The CDR3 contains 14 residues. The CDR3 sequence: CASDPGQYTGELFF. The CDR3 nucleotides are TGCGCCAGCGACCCGGGACAGTACACCGGGGAGCTGTTTTTT. The full variable domain, its missing parts supplied by reference TRBV5-1 and TRBJ2-2, is KAGVTQTPRYLIKTRGQQVTLSCSPISGHRSVSWYQQTPGQGLQFLFEYFSETQRNKGNFPGRFSGRQFSNSRSEMNVSTLELGDSALYLCASDPGQYTGELFFGEGSRLTVL.

The chain links TRBV30 to TRBJ1-5, with 7 bases aligning to TRBD1. The junction had 3 bases not matched to a gene; V was cut back by 0 bases and J by 4 bases. CDR1 and CDR2 from the germline V gene are GTSNPN and SVGIG (reference sequence). The CDR3 runs 14 residues. Here the CDR3 DNA reads TGTGCCTGGAGTGTGACAGGGAGAAATCAGCCCCAGCATTTT. It yields the protein CAWSVTGRNQPQHF. Variable domain in full (rest from reference TRBV30 and TRBJ1-5): SQTIHQWPATLVQPVGSPLSLECTVEGTSNPNLYWYRQAAGRGLQLLFYSVGIGQISSEVPQNLSASRPQDRQFILSSKKLLLSDSGFYLCAWSVTGRNQPQHFGDGTRLSIL.

The chain employs TRBV15 and TRBJ1-5; no reliable D call. This CDR3 has 15 residues. In germline, CDR1 is LNHNV, CDR2 YYDKDF (reference sequence). Deletions cut 0 bases from V and 3 bases from J, with 9 bases between. The CDR3 protein is CATSRDAGHNQPQHF. The CDR3 DNA follows: TGTGCCACCAGCAGAGATGCTGGGCACAATCAGCCCCAGCATTTT. The full variable domain, rest sourced from reference TRBV15 and TRBJ1-5, is DAMVIQNPRYQVTQFGKPVTLSCSQTLNHNVMYWYQQKSSQAPKLLFHYYDKDFNNEADTPDNFQSRRPNTSFCFLDIRSPGLGDTAMYLCATSRDAGHNQPQHFGDGTRLSIL.